Described below is a single T cell receptor beta chain sequence and its context. Its antigen remains unidentified. This CDR3 contains 12 residues. Trimming shortened V by 3 bases and J by 0 bases, and 2 bases separated the two germline ends. Germline lookup yields CDR1 KGHSH and CDR2 LQKENI. These data originate in a study of OX40 agonist ivuxolimab in advanced cancers. For the study at large: It was ivuxolimab, an agonistic anti-OX40 (CD134) antibody, that patients were treated with. Overall study results and limits: Low normalized T-cell clonal expansion was also seen in some nonresponders. CD4+ and CD8+ blood T cells expanded clonally by week 6 at 0.1 to 3.0 mg/kg.

Libraries were prepared by immunoSEQ multiplex PCR; TCRdb keeps only in-frame clonotypes and omits some of them. The profile shows approximately 30,000 clones, 82% of them singletons. The sequence came from an adult with an advanced solid tumor such as melanoma, head and neck, liver or kidney cancer. This chain connects TRBV18 to TRBJ2-5; unclear D gene. This sample comprised CD4+ or CD8+ T cells sorted from blood, obtained in a trial of the OX40 agonist ivuxolimab. Here the CDR3 reads CASSPYQETQYF. For the CDR3, the DNA is TGTGCCAGCTCACCGTACCAAGAGACCCAGTACTTC. Full variable domain (outside the CDR3, taken from reference TRBV18 and TRBJ2-5): NAGVMQNPRHLVRRRGQEARLRCSPMKGHSHVYWYRQLPEEGLKFMVYLQKENIIDESGMPKERFSAEFPKEGPSILRIQQVVRGDSAAYFCASSPYQETQYFGPGTRLLVL.